Sequencing of this T cell receptor beta chain was carried out in a study of T cell repertoires in cytomegalovirus infection. Broader study findings: Predominance within the ex vivo response was attributable to HLA-C-restricted CMV-specific TCR beta clonotypes.

This clonotype occurred a few times. Its matching antigen is unknown. TCRdb ran MiXCR on the reads and lists one entry per CDR3 protein. The profile shows 40,000 to 55,000 distinct CDR3 sequences, about a fifth of them singletons. The V and J ends lost 4 bases and 6 bases respectively, with 7 bases between them. The CDR3 covers 11 residues. This rearrangement joins TRBV7-1 to TRBJ2-7; no firm D call. TRBV7-1 is designated an ORF whose function remains uncertain. This sequence originates from a human donor in good health (CMV status not recorded). Some clones in this sample may be carry-over from other donors' samples. The source was CD8+ T cells from cultured PBMCs, collected from culture after CMV antigen stimulation. The CDR3 nucleotides read TGTGCCAGCAGCTATCCCCCCGAGCAGTACTTC. It translates to CASSYPPEQYF.